The 2 T cell receptor beta chains below were found in one sample sequenced in a study of blood T cell repertoires in COVID-19 (TCRdb year 2020). The library came from the immunoSEQ multiplex PCR assay. TCRdb retrieved this table from immuneACCESS and kept in-frame rearrangements only. Not all clones are present; in checked studies, unresolved V genes account for under half, and no reason is known for the remainder. This sample comprises approximately 74,000 clones, roughly 80% of them detected only once. The ten biggest clones cover approximately 5% of the sample. Sequenced input: peripheral blood. These receptors originate from a woman of 80 years or more with active or convalescent COVID-19.

V usage is TRBV6-6 and J usage is TRBJ2-7; 13 nucleotides match TRBD2. The CDR3 is 19 amino acids. Germline V gives CDR1 MNHNY, CDR2 SVGAGI (reference sequence). V shed 5 bases, J shed 6 bases, and the junction held 19 bases outside the gene matches. In DNA, the CDR3 is TGTGCCAGCAGTCCGAAACTAGCGGGAGGGATTAATCCCTACTCCGAGCAGTACTTC. This translates into CASSPKLAGGINPYSEQYF.

This sequence joins TRBV7-8 and TRBJ1-3; D unclear. CDR1 is SGHVS and CDR2 is FQNEAQ in the germline V gene. The CDR3 covers 15 residues. The V end lost 0 bases, the J end lost 8 bases, and 14 bases lay between the germline ends. CDR3 DNA sequence: TGTGCCAGCAGCTTAGCGCGCATCCTCGGAGACACCATATATTTT. Its protein product is CASSLARILGDTIYF. Drawing the rest from reference TRBV7-8 and TRBJ1-3, the complete variable domain is GAGVSQSPRYKVAKRGQDVALRCDPISGHVSLFWYQQALGQGPEFLTYFQNEAQLDKSGLPSDRFFAERPEGSVSTLKIQRTQQEDSAVYLCASSLARILGDTIYFGEGSWLTVV.